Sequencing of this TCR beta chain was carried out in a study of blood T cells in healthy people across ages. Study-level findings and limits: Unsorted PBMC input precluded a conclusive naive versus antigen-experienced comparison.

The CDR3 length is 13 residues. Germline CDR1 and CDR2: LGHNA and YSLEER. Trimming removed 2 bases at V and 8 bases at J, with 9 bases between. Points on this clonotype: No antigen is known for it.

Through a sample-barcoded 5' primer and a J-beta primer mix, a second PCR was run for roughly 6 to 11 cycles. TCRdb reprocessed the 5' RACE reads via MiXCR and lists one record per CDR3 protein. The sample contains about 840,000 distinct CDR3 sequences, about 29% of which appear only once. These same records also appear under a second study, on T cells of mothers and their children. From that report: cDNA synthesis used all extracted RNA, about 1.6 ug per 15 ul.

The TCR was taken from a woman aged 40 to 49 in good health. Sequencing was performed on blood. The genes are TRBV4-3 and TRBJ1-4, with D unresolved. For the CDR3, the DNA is TGCGCCAGCAGCCAACGAGGAACCGAAAAACTGTTTTTT. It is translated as CASSQRGTEKLFF.